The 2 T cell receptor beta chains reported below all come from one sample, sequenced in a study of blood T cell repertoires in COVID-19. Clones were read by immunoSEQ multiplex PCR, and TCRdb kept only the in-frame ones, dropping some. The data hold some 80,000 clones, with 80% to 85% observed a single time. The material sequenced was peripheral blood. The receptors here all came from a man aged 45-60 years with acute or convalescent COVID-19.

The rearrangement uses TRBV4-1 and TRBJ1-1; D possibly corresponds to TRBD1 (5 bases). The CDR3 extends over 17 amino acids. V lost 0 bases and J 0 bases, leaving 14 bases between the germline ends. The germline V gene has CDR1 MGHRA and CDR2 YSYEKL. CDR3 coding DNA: TGCGCCAGCAGCCAAGATTTGGCAGGGTACATGAACACTGAAGCTTTCTTT. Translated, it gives CASSQDLAGYMNTEAFF.

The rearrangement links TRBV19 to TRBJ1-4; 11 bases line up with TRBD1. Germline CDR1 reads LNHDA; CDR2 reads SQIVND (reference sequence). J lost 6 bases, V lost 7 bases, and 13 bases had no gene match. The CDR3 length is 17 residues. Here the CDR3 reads CASTGGTGGMDYEKLFF. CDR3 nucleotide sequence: TGTGCCAGTACCGGAGGGACAGGGGGGATGGATTATGAAAAACTGTTTTTT. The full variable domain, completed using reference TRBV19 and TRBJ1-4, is DGGITQSPKYLFRKEGQNVTLSCEQNLNHDAMYWYRQDPGQGLRLIYYSQIVNDFQKGDIAEGYSVSREKKESFPLTVTSAQKNPTAFYLCASTGGTGGMDYEKLFFGSGTQLSVL.